This is a list of T cell receptor beta chains from one sample in a study of beta chain features in type 1 diabetes. Repertoires were generated with immunoSEQ multiplex PCR, while TCRdb's copy carries only in-frame clones and drops some. The table lists around 340,000 clones, around a fifth of them singletons, with approximately 0.043% in the top ten. Sequencing was done on a sample of naive CD4+ T cells from blood. These receptors were obtained from a woman between 18 and 29 years old in good health. The CDR3 runs from the conserved cysteine through the conserved F or W. Each record gives: V gene, clone size, J gene, D gene, CDR3 protein, CDR3 DNA. A D gene is named only where the DNA matches it firmly. The size entry is marked missing in some rows and otherwise reads once, few, many or a size class.

>TRBV7-8|few|TRBJ2-5|TRBD2
CASSFAFLAGAETQYF
TGTGCCAGCAGCTTCGCCTTCCTAGCGGGGGCAGAGACCCAGTACTTC
>TRBV6-1|NA|TRBJ2-7|TRBD1
CASSEDRGAYEQYF
TGTGCCAGCAGTGAAGACAGGGGAGCCTACGAGCAGTACTTC
>TRBV7-2|few|TRBJ1-5|NA
CASSSAVFSYSNQPQHF
TGTGCCAGCAGCTCCGCGGTTTTTAGCTATAGCAATCAGCCCCAGCATTTT
>TRBV5-1|few|TRBJ1-1|NA
CASRSSAAWDTEAFF
TGCGCCAGCAGGTCGTCCGCGGCGTGGGACACTGAAGCTTTCTTT
>TRBV7-3|NA|TRBJ2-1|TRBD2
CASSSLGTSGGEQFF
TGTGCCAGCAGCTCCCTCGGGACTAGCGGGGGGGAGCAGTTCTTC
>TRBV2|NA|TRBJ2-5|TRBD1
CANRDRGETQYF
TGTGCCAACCGGGACAGGGGTGAGACCCAGTACTTC
>TRBV5-1|NA|TRBJ2-4|TRBD2
CASSVGLAGAIQYF
TGCGCCAGCAGCGTTGGACTAGCGGGAGCCATTCAGTACTTC
>TRBV11-2|NA|TRBJ2-7|NA
CASSLGGNEQYF
TGTGCCAGCAGCTTAGGAGGGAACGAGCAGTACTTC
>TRBV4-1|few|TRBJ1-5|NA
CASSQDYNQPQHF
TGCGCCAGCAGCCAAGACTACAATCAGCCCCAGCATTTT
>TRBV7-8|few|TRBJ2-6|TRBD1
CASSPSGGAGANVLTF
TGTGCCAGCAGCCCTTCAGGGGGCGCTGGGGCCAACGTCCTGACTTTC
>TRBV5-1|NA|TRBJ2-7|TRBD1
CASSSTGTDYEQYF
TGCGCCAGCAGCTCTACCGGGACAGACTACGAGCAGTACTTC
>TRBV2|NA|TRBJ2-1|TRBD1
CASSKDRLGRNEQFF
TGTGCCAGCAGTAAGGACAGGTTGGGTCGAAATGAGCAGTTCTTC
>TRBV5-1|NA|TRBJ1-1|TRBD1
CASSVDGTDEAFF
TGCGCCAGCAGCGTGGACGGGACAGATGAAGCTTTCTTT
>TRBV14|few|TRBJ2-1|NA
CASSYYNEQFF
TGTGCCAGCAGCTACTACAATGAGCAGTTCTTC
>TRBV19|NA|TRBJ2-2|NA
CASQWQGNTGELFF
TGTGCCAGTCAATGGCAGGGGAACACCGGGGAGCTGTTTTTT
>TRBV30|few|TRBJ2-1|NA
CAWSVGGFYNEQFF
TGTGCCTGGAGTGTAGGAGGATTCTACAATGAGCAGTTCTTC
>TRBV7-9|NA|TRBJ2-7|NA
CASSLSPQQGNYRYEQYF
TGTGCCAGCAGCTTATCGCCCCAACAGGGAAACTATCGCTACGAGCAGTACTTC
>TRBV18|NA|TRBJ2-2|TRBD1
CASSPGDRPTGELFF
TGTGCCAGCTCACCAGGGGACAGACCTACCGGGGAGCTGTTTTTT
>TRBV6-6|NA|TRBJ2-5|NA
CASSWGVRGRETQYF
TGTGCCAGCAGTTGGGGGGTGCGGGGGCGAGAGACCCAGTACTTC
>TRBV5-1|NA|TRBJ2-7|TRBD1
CASSLVTGSYEQYF
TGCGCCAGCAGCTTGGTGACAGGGAGCTACGAGCAGTACTTC
>TRBV6-1|few|TRBJ2-1|TRBD2
CASSARLAGDNEQFF
TGTGCCAGCAGTGCGAGGCTAGCGGGGGACAATGAGCAGTTCTTC
>TRBV19|few|TRBJ2-4|TRBD2
CARPPGLASCIQYF
TGTGCCAGACCTCCGGGACTAGCGTCCTGCATTCAGTACTTC
>TRBV5-1|NA|TRBJ1-2|TRBD1
CASSPGQEGYGYTF
TGCGCCAGCAGCCCTGGACAGGAGGGGTATGGCTACACCTTC
>TRBV7-2|few|TRBJ2-5|NA
CASSLQETQYF
TGTGCCAGCAGCCTACAAGAGACCCAGTACTTC
>TRBV6-5|few|TRBJ2-2|NA
CASSYRSNTGELFF
TGTGCCAGCAGTTACCGTTCGAACACCGGGGAGCTGTTTTTT
>TRBV5-4|few|TRBJ2-2|NA
CASSLTQGLLTGELFF
TGTGCCAGCAGCTTGACGCAGGGACTCCTCACCGGGGAGCTGTTTTTT
>TRBV15|NA|TRBJ1-5|NA
CATSRDRGSINQPQHF
TGTGCCACCAGCAGAGATAGGGGCAGTATCAATCAGCCCCAGCATTTT
>TRBV7-9|NA|TRBJ2-1|NA
CASSLTGASDEQFF
TGTGCCAGCAGCTTGACTGGGGCGAGCGATGAGCAGTTCTTC
>TRBV5-1|NA|TRBJ1-4|NA
CASSLRVSEKLFF
TGCGCCAGCAGCCTCCGGGTCAGTGAAAAACTGTTTTTT
>TRBV9|few|TRBJ2-3|TRBD2
CASSVLSGITDTQYF
TGTGCCAGCAGCGTCCTTAGCGGGATCACAGATACGCAGTATTTT
>TRBV7-3|NA|TRBJ2-1|TRBD2
CASSLTSGGGYNEQFF
TGTGCCAGCAGCTTAACTAGCGGGGGGGGGTACAATGAGCAGTTCTTC
>TRBV9|NA|TRBJ2-7|NA
CASSVGQDLYEQYF
TGTGCCAGCAGCGTGGGACAAGATCTCTACGAGCAGTACTTC